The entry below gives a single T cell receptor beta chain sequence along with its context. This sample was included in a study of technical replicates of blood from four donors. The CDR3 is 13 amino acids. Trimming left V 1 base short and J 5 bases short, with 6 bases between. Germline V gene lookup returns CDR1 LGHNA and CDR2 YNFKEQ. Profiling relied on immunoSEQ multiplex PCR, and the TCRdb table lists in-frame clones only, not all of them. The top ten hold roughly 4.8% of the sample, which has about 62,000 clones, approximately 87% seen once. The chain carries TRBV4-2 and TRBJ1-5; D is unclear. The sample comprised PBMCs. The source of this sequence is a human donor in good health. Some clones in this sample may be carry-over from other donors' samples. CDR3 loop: CASSQGSDQPQHF. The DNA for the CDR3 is TGTGCCAGCAGCCAAGGATCGGATCAGCCCCAGCATTTT.